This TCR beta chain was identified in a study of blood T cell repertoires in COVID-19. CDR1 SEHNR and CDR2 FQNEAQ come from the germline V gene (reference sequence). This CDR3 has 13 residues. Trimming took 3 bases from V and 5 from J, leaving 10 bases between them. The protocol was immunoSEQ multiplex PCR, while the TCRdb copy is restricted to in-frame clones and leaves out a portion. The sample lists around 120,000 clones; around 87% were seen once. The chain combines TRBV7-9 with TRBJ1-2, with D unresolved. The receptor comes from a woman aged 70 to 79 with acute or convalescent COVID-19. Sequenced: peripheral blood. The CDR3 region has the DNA TGTGCCAGCAGCTTTGCCGAAACTTATGGCTACACCTTC. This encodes CASSFAETYGYTF.